The present T cell receptor (beta chain) was sequenced within a study of patients and donors after allogeneic stem cell transplantation. CDR3 length equals 12 residues. Looked up from germline, CDR1 is SGHVS and CDR2 is FQNEAQ. Trimming shortened V by 3 bases and J by 8 bases, and 8 bases separated the two germline ends. TCRdb re-called the RT-PCR reads with MiXCR, one entry per CDR3 protein. The sample lists about 960,000 distinct CDR3 sequences; roughly 18% were seen once. The sample taken for sequencing was blood, either unsorted or a sorted T cell fraction (not recorded which). The sequence came from a human donor who was either an allogeneic HSCT recipient or a stem cell or donor lymphocyte infusion donor (not recorded which). It is not recorded whose cells these are; they may come from a transplant donor. The chain employs TRBV7-8 and TRBJ2-4; D not resolved. The CDR3 nucleotides read TGTGCCAGCAGCTTTTCTACGGACATTCAGTACTTC. Translating it yields CASSFSTDIQYF.